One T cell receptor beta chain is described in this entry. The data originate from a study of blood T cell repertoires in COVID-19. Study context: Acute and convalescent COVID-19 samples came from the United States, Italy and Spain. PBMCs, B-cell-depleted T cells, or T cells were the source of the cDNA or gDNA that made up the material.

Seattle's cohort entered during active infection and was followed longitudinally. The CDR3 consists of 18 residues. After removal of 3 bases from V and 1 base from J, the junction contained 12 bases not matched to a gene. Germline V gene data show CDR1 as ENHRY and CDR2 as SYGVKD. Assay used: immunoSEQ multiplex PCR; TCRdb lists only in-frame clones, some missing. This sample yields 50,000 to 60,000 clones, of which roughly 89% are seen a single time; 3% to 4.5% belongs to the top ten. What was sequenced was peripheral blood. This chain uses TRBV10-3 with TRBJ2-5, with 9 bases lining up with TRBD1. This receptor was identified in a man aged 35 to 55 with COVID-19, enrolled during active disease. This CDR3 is CAISDYRGRTDLQETQYF. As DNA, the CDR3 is TGTGCCATCAGTGATTACAGGGGGCGTACCGACCTCCAAGAGACCCAGTACTTC.